The rows below give T cell receptor beta chains drawn from one sample of a study of response to subunit inactivated influenza vaccine. TCRdb analysed the RT-PCR reads with MiXCR anew, one entry per CDR3 protein. There are more than 700,000 distinct CDR3 sequences in the sample; 21% occur only once, and roughly a tenth lies in the top ten. The specimen was PBMCs from blood, collected around 5 days after vaccination. The source is a man aged 50 or older who received an inactivated influenza vaccine. Each CDR3 is given with its conserved first and last residue. Each record gives: V gene, CDR3 length, J gene, D gene, clone size, CDR3 protein, CDR3 DNA. D genes are given only for firm matches. Only some rows state a clone size, as once, few, many or a class for expanded clones.

V gene: TRBV20-1; CDR3 length: 14; J gene: TRBJ2-4; D gene: NA; clone size: NA; CDR3 protein: CSAPRGSGKNIQYF; CDR3 DNA: TGCAGTGCCCCGAGGGGATCGGGCAAAAACATTCAGTACTTC
V gene: TRBV20-1; CDR3 length: 14; J gene: TRBJ1-4; D gene: NA; clone size: NA; CDR3 protein: CSATGQPMNEKLFF; CDR3 DNA: TGCAGTGCTACTGGACAGCCCATGAATGAAAAACTGTTTTTT
V gene: TRBV9; CDR3 length: 11; J gene: TRBJ1-2; D gene: NA; clone size: NA; CDR3 protein: CASSVGRGYTF; CDR3 DNA: TGTGCCAGCAGCGTAGGAAGAGGCTACACCTTC
V gene: TRBV20-1; CDR3 length: 14; J gene: TRBJ2-7; D gene: TRBD2; clone size: NA; CDR3 protein: CSASSSGTSYEQYF; CDR3 DNA: TGCAGTGCTTCTTCTAGCGGGACTTCCTACGAGCAGTACTTC
V gene: TRBV7-2; CDR3 length: 13; J gene: TRBJ1-4; D gene: NA; clone size: many; CDR3 protein: CASTRPGNEKLFF; CDR3 DNA: TGTGCCAGCACCCGTCCGGGTAATGAAAAACTGTTTTTT
V gene: TRBV30; CDR3 length: 13; J gene: TRBJ2-1; D gene: TRBD1; clone size: few; CDR3 protein: CAWEQGAGNEQFF; CDR3 DNA: TGTGCCTGGGAACAGGGGGCTGGGAATGAGCAGTTCTTC
V gene: TRBV20-1; CDR3 length: 13; J gene: TRBJ1-5; D gene: NA; clone size: few; CDR3 protein: CSARVRGGQPQHF; CDR3 DNA: TGCAGTGCTAGGGTGAGGGGTGGTCAGCCCCAGCATTTT
V gene: TRBV7-2; CDR3 length: 15; J gene: TRBJ2-5; D gene: TRBD1; clone size: few; CDR3 protein: CASKKDRGGGETQYF; CDR3 DNA: TGTGCCAGCAAAAAGGACAGGGGAGGGGGAGAGACCCAGTACTTC
V gene: TRBV5-1; CDR3 length: 12; J gene: TRBJ2-1; D gene: NA; clone size: NA; CDR3 protein: CASSLVDTEQFF; CDR3 DNA: TGCGCCAGCAGCTTGGTGGACACTGAGCAGTTCTTC
V gene: TRBV7-8; CDR3 length: 17; J gene: TRBJ1-3; D gene: TRBD1; clone size: few; CDR3 protein: CASSFERTGTYGNTIYF; CDR3 DNA: TGTGCCAGCAGCTTCGAACGGACAGGAACTTATGGAAACACCATATATTTT
V gene: TRBV24-1; CDR3 length: 13; J gene: TRBJ1-2; D gene: NA; clone size: NA; CDR3 protein: CATSDPGRPERTF; CDR3 DNA: TGTGCCACCAGTGACCCCGGACGTCCCGAAAGGACCTTC
V gene: TRBV20-1; CDR3 length: 13; J gene: TRBJ2-1; D gene: NA; clone size: few; CDR3 protein: CSASSGAGREQFF; CDR3 DNA: TGCAGTGCTAGTTCGGGGGCCGGTCGTGAGCAGTTCTTC
V gene: TRBV27; CDR3 length: 13; J gene: TRBJ2-5; D gene: NA; clone size: NA; CDR3 protein: CASSAIEQETQYF; CDR3 DNA: TGTGCCAGCAGTGCGATAGAACAAGAGACCCAGTACTTC
V gene: TRBV20-1; CDR3 length: 14; J gene: TRBJ2-1; D gene: TRBD2; clone size: few; CDR3 protein: CSASPSGQSNEQFF; CDR3 DNA: TGCAGTGCTAGTCCTAGCGGCCAGTCGAATGAGCAGTTCTTC
V gene: TRBV6-2/TRBV6-3; CDR3 length: 15; J gene: TRBJ2-7; D gene: TRBD1; clone size: few; CDR3 protein: CASSYRGQGSYEQYF; CDR3 DNA: TGTGCCAGCAGTTACCGAGGACAGGGGTCCTACGAGCAGTACTTC
V gene: TRBV29-1; CDR3 length: 11; J gene: TRBJ1-3; D gene: NA; clone size: once; CDR3 protein: CSVNTGNTIYF; CDR3 DNA: TGCAGCGTCAACACTGGAAACACCATATATTTT
V gene: TRBV12-3/TRBV12-4; CDR3 length: 11; J gene: TRBJ2-7; D gene: NA; clone size: NA; CDR3 protein: CASSARSEQYF; CDR3 DNA: TGTGCCAGCAGTGCGCGGAGCGAGCAGTACTTC
V gene: TRBV12-3/TRBV12-4; CDR3 length: 14; J gene: TRBJ2-3; D gene: NA; clone size: many; CDR3 protein: CASSFGRKADTQYF; CDR3 DNA: TGTGCCAGCAGTTTCGGCCGCAAGGCAGATACGCAGTATTTT
V gene: TRBV5-6; CDR3 length: 16; J gene: TRBJ2-7; D gene: TRBD2; clone size: few; CDR3 protein: CASSLFAGGPVDEQYF; CDR3 DNA: TGTGCCAGCAGCTTGTTCGCGGGAGGGCCTGTCGACGAGCAGTACTTC
V gene: TRBV7-9; CDR3 length: 15; J gene: TRBJ2-3; D gene: NA; clone size: NA; CDR3 protein: CASSYGGTNPDTQYF; CDR3 DNA: TGTGCCAGCAGCTACGGCGGGACCAACCCAGATACGCAGTATTTT
V gene: TRBV11-2; CDR3 length: 13; J gene: TRBJ2-7; D gene: NA; clone size: NA; CDR3 protein: CASSWGVNYEQYF; CDR3 DNA: TGTGCCAGCAGCTGGGGAGTAAACTACGAGCAGTACTTC
V gene: TRBV7-8; CDR3 length: 13; J gene: TRBJ1-1; D gene: NA; clone size: NA; CDR3 protein: CASSLTGPSEAFF; CDR3 DNA: TGTGCCAGCAGCTTAACAGGGCCTTCTGAAGCTTTCTTT
V gene: TRBV6-1; CDR3 length: 15; J gene: TRBJ2-2; D gene: NA; clone size: NA; CDR3 protein: CASSDDGHGTGELFF; CDR3 DNA: TGTGCCAGCAGTGATGATGGCCATGGCACCGGGGAGCTGTTTTTT